This T cell receptor (beta chain) was sequenced during a study of diagnostic markers for celiac disease. TCRdb derives one entry per CDR3 protein from the reads, leaving out DNA. Seen in this sample are about 7,500 distinct CDR3 sequences; the ten most common clones hold approximately 6.3%. The CDR3 spans 17 residues. The germline V gene encodes CDR1 WSHSY and CDR2 SAAADI. Sequencing was carried out using either unsorted cells or a sorted T cell fraction (not recorded which). V and J are TRBV10-2 and TRBJ2-7; TCRdb indicates TRBD2, and absent DNA this call remains unverified. The receptor was isolated from a human donor. This table probably holds off-target reads from a library built for another chain. CDR3 loop: CASRDPGLAGIGYEQYF.